This T cell receptor beta chain is drawn from a study of human T cells and chemical hapten exposure (dated by TCRdb to about 2021). Concerning the study at large: For sensitization, 2% DPC in acetone was applied to a 2 cm by 2 cm area of upper inner arm skin. Throughout the study period of about 25 weeks, patients also received therapeutic DPC doses to the scalp every week. The patient cohort, mostly female, included alopecia areata with under or over 50% scalp involvement, alopecia totalis and alopecia universalis. Patch testing was performed on the upper back with Finn chambers containing 0.01% DPC, and the patch tests were scored after 6 days according to International Contact Dermatitis Research Group standards. In alopecia patients, the study followed how the peripheral blood TCR repertoire changed in vivo over primary and secondary sensitization to diphenylcyclopropenone (DPC), a hapten. For TCR sequencing, blood came from 25 to 35 alopecia patients at anywhere from one to four time points (pre-sensitization, 2, 6 and 24 weeks). Libraries were pooled for sequencing, and variation in per-sample TCR yields was attributed mainly to small differences in library volumes within the pool. Blood samples were taken from patients before sensitization (week 0) and at 2, 6 and about 24 weeks after DPC sensitization. What the study reported, not specific to this receptor: A positive correlation was found between the number of PT1 expanded TCRs and patch test score, with significance reached at thresholds 8, 16 and 32 but not 4. Expanded TCRs formed significantly more large CDR3 similarity clusters than pre-sensitization or healthy control sets, consistent with antigen-driven responses. All patients had alopecia, a presumed autoimmune disease, so their immune response might differ from that of healthy individuals. DPC sensitization did not change the number of TCRs with a frequency above 1 in 1000, and there was no evidence of changes in global repertoire structure. After repeated subsampling, the strength of the expansion versus patch-test correlation and the threshold at which it became significant changed.

This clonotype appeared many times. Its antigen specificity is not known. Qualities for individual bases were not recorded, and no much larger clone is one base off. Trimming at the junction amounts to 2 bases on V and 8 bases on J, and the germline ends lie 13 bases apart. Counted from cysteine to phenylalanine, this CDR3 has 14 amino acids. The only DNA kept is the CDR3, 42 bases in frame from the first base. Via the germline V gene, CDR1 is MGHRA and CDR2 YSYEKL. The sample's time point label, decoded: patch test 1, 2 weeks after DPC sensitization. Sample treatment or condition, as interpreted from the label and publication: therapeutic diphenylcyclopropenone sensitization with weekly scalp DPC. At every patch-test visit, the blood draw took place before the patch test was put on. Patients were eligible if aged 18 to 70, diagnosed with alopecia and judged suitable for DPC therapy, and pregnant patients were excluded. Total RNA was isolated from unfractionated whole blood collected in Tempus Blood RNA tubes.

The method behind the library was RACE. These reads were obtained on a NextSeq 500. During library preparation, unique molecular identifiers were attached to individual cDNA molecules so that TCRs could be counted in a quantitative, reproducible way. Each blood RNA sample was used to sequence both TCR alpha and TCR beta chains. As for the original processing: Samples had a median of roughly 98,000 TCRs, with a range from about 23,224 to 690,600. The Decombinator software suite was used to annotate V, J and CDR3 in the TCR reads. For the PS versus PT1 abundance plots, all samples were subsampled to the same number of TCRs (28,000). TCRs were defined as expanded if absent before sensitization and observed at least eight times at the 2-week time point. The public reads were run again by TCRdb, first through fastp at Q25 and then through MiXCR, and only productive beta chains were kept. Every CDR3 protein is listed once, alongside the most common genes and DNA of its rows. The V and J calls follow TCRdb's processing rather than the paper's. This sample gives 300,000 to 350,000 distinct CDR3 sequences in total; approximately 6.9% of them show up just once. The ten largest clonotypes hold roughly 7.9% of the sample.

This TCR came from a woman aged 18-35 years with alopecia areata. Some clones in this sample may be carry-over from other donors' samples. The sample in question was whole blood, obtained in connection with sensitization to the hapten diphenylcyclopropenone (DPC). The chain employs TRBV4-1 and TRBJ2-1, with the D gene call left open. The CDR3 is CASSQLTSRDEQFF. Read as DNA, the sequence is TGCGCCAGCAGCCAATTAACGAGCCGGGATGAGCAGTTCTTC.